Presented here are 17 T cell receptor beta chains from one specimen sequenced in a study of T cell responses to AZD1222 COVID-19 vaccine. Measured with immunoSEQ multiplex PCR; TCRdb has only the in-frame clones, and not every one. In the table there are some 140,000 clones, approximately 94% of which are singletons. The starting material was peripheral blood, obtained on day 0 of AZD1222 vaccination. All receptors come from an adult in good health.

V usage is TRBV5-1 and J usage is TRBJ1-2; 11 nucleotides match TRBD1. Per the germline V gene, CDR1 is SGHRS and CDR2 is YFSETQ. The V gene end was trimmed by 1 base and the J gene end by 6 bases; junction bases not matched to a gene: 5. CDR3 size: 15 residues. Here the CDR3 reads CASSLMGDRGNGYTF. CDR3 coding DNA: TGCGCCAGCAGCTTGATGGGGGACAGGGGGAATGGCTACACCTTC.

The rearrangement links TRBV18 to TRBJ1-1; TRBD1 matches at 7 bases. J gave up 3 bases and V 2 bases, and 6 bases lay outside the gene matches. Germline CDR1 and CDR2: KGHSH and LQKENI. CDR3 length: 15 residues. CDR3 DNA: TGTGCCAGCTCACCATTCAGGGGGGGGGACACTGAAGCTTTCTTT. Translated, it gives CASSPFRGGDTEAFF.

On this clone itself: Distinct nucleotide sequences in the sample also encode this CDR3. The V gene is TRBV5-1, the J gene TRBJ2-2; 8 bases line up with TRBD2. Germline V lookup: CDR1 SGHRS, CDR2 YFSETQ. CDR3 length: 16 residues. The J segment lost 1 base and the V segment lost 2 bases, leaving 4 bases of the junction unmatched. The CDR3, as DNA: TGCGCCAGCAGCTTTACGGGGGGGCGGAACACCGGGGAGCTGTTTTTT. Translating it yields CASSFTGGRNTGELFF.

V and J are TRBV7-2 and TRBJ1-5; D is undetermined. The ends were cut back, 4 bases at V and 3 bases at J, with 13 bases in the middle. The CDR3 runs 15 residues. The germline gives CDR1 SGHTA, CDR2 FQGNSA. The chain's CDR3 is CASSSSGVSNQPQHF. The CDR3 coding sequence is TGTGCCAGCAGCTCGTCCGGGGTTTCCAATCAGCCCCAGCATTTT.

The chain carries TRBV6-5 and TRBJ1-1; 7 nucleotides align to TRBD1. This CDR3 has 14 amino acids. J gave up 1 base and V 6 bases, and 5 bases lay outside the gene matches. Per germline, CDR1 MNHEY and CDR2 SVGAGI. The CDR3 DNA sequence: TGTGCCAGCAGGACGGGACAGCCGAACACTGAAGCTTTCTTT. Protein sequence: CASRTGQPNTEAFF.

This clone was seen only once. The chain combines TRBV27 with TRBJ1-6; no firm D call. Between the trimmed V and J ends, which lost 3 bases and 5 bases, there was a span of 8 bases. Germline V gene data show CDR1 as MNHEY and CDR2 as SMNVEV (reference sequence). The CDR3 is 14 amino acids. CDR3 nucleotide sequence: TGTGCCAGCAGTTTGGGCAGGAATAATTCACCCCTCCACTTT. Its translation: CASSLGRNNSPLHF.

Turning to this clone: Other DNA sequences in the same sample also yield this CDR3. The chain carries TRBV18 and TRBJ1-1, with a possible D match to TRBD1 (5 bases). Germline V gives CDR1 KGHSH, CDR2 LQKENI. Trimming took off 2 bases at V and 5 bases at J, with 9 bases between the two ends. This CDR3 comprises 13 residues. The CDR3 nucleotides read TGTGCCAGCTCACCAACCAGGGAAACTGAAGCTTTCTTT. Its protein is CASSPTRETEAFF.

The gene calls are TRBV9 and TRBJ1-5; 12 nucleotides line up with TRBD1. The CDR3 covers 19 residues. Germline CDR1 and CDR2: SGDLS and YYNGEE. V dropped 10 bases and J dropped 2; count of bases not matched to a gene: 19. The CDR3 DNA follows: TGTGCCTTTCCTTTTCCCCCGGGACAGGGGGCAAAGGGCAATCAGCCCCAGCATTTT. Translating gives CAFPFPPGQGAKGNQPQHF.

CDR3 DNA: TGCAGCGTAAAGACAGGCGGGCTATCATTCGAGCAGTACTTC. Its translation: CSVKTGGLSFEQYF. V gene TRBV29-1 combines with J gene TRBJ2-7; D possibly corresponds to TRBD1 (6 bases). Germline CDR1 and CDR2: SQVTM and ANQGSEA. With 6 bases removed from V and 6 bases from J, the gap between germline ends came to 21 bases. The CDR3 totals 14 residues.

The rearrangement joins TRBV4-2 to TRBJ2-1; 14 bases fit TRBD2. This CDR3 is 15 amino acids long. Trimming removed 4 bases from V and 9 bases from J; junction bases left unmatched: 5. Germline CDR1 reads LGHNA; CDR2 reads YNFKEQ. The CDR3 loop is CASSPGLAGDREQFF. In nucleotides, the CDR3 is TGTGCCAGCAGCCCGGGACTAGCGGGAGATCGTGAGCAGTTCTTC.

This chain connects TRBV6-2 or TRBV6-3 to TRBJ2-3; a possible D gene is TRBD2 (6 bases). CDR3 length equals 11 residues. The V and J ends lost 5 bases and 11 bases respectively, with 11 bases between them. Germline-derived CDR1 and CDR2 are MNHEY and SVGEGT. The DNA of the CDR3 is TGTGCCAGCAGTCAGATAGCGGTGCAGTATTTT. Amino acid sequence: CASSQIAVQYF.

The chain is built from TRBV24-1 and TRBJ2-3; weak D call: TRBD1 (6 bases). V was shortened by 3 bases and J by 1 base, with 13 bases between the two germline ends. This CDR3 comprises 16 residues. Per the germline V gene, CDR1 is KGHDR and CDR2 is SFDVKD. The CDR3, as DNA: TGTGCCACCAGTGATCCCCCGAGACAGGGCACAGATACGCAGTATTTT. This encodes CATSDPPRQGTDTQYF.

The chain is built from TRBV15 and TRBJ2-5; D call uncertain. The CDR3 length is 12 residues. Per germline, CDR1 LNHNV and CDR2 YYDKDF (reference sequence). Trimming removed 0 bases at V and 6 bases at J, with 5 bases between. The CDR3 here is CATSRDIQTQYF. The CDR3 DNA follows: TGTGCCACCAGCAGAGATATCCAGACCCAGTACTTC.

The genes are TRBV5-1 and TRBJ2-7; no clear D. This CDR3 is built from 14 residues. With 1 base removed from V and 0 bases from J, the gap between germline ends came to 8 bases. The germline V gene has CDR1 SGHRS and CDR2 YFSETQ. The CDR3 reads CASSLPDGSYEQYF. CDR3 coding DNA: TGCGCCAGCAGCTTGCCGGACGGCTCCTACGAGCAGTACTTC.

J is TRBJ1-2 and V is TRBV5-1, with 7 positions matching TRBD1. The germline V gene has CDR1 SGHRS and CDR2 YFSETQ. The V segment lost 0 bases and the J segment 4 bases; nucleotides outside the gene matches: 6. The CDR3 loop spans 15 amino acids. The CDR3 loop is CASSLVSDRSYGYTF. CDR3 DNA sequence: TGCGCCAGCAGCTTGGTTTCGGACAGGAGCTATGGCTACACCTTC.

The rearrangement joins TRBV3-1 (or the pseudogene TRBV3-2) to TRBJ1-6; a weak D match, TRBD1 (6 bases). Trimming took 0 bases from V and 10 from J, leaving 13 bases between them. This CDR3 is built from 15 residues. Germline CDR1 and CDR2: LGHDT and YNNKEL (reference sequence). The CDR3, as DNA: TGTGCCAGCAGCCAAGAGGGGGCTCGCCGGTCACCCCTCCACTTT. Translation gives CASSQEGARRSPLHF.

V is TRBV6-1 and J is TRBJ2-3, with D tentatively TRBD2 (6 bases). Germline values: CDR1 MNHNS, CDR2 SASEGT. This CDR3 has 15 residues. V gave up 5 bases and J gave up 6 bases, with 18 bases separating them. This chain's CDR3 is CASSFQRASVDTQYF. As DNA, the CDR3 is TGTGCCAGCAGTTTCCAACGTGCTAGCGTGGATACGCAGTATTTT.